Here is one T cell receptor (beta chain) with its context. V was cut by 0 bases and J by 5 bases, with 7 bases left in between. Per the germline V gene, CDR1 is SQVTM and CDR2 is ANQGSEA. The CDR3 runs to 12 residues. Here immunoSEQ multiplex PCR was the method, and the copy in TCRdb shows in-frame clones only, minus some. In the table there are 77,000 or so clones, about 94% of which are singletons. This sample is drawn from a study of T cell changes during pregnancy in multiple sclerosis. Material: peripheral blood, obtained in the second trimester of pregnancy. V gene TRBV29-1 combines with J gene TRBJ1-1, with D uncertain. This clonotype originated in a female donor in good health, enrolled as a control in a pregnancy study. The CDR3 spells CSVEDRRTEAFF. As DNA, the CDR3 is TGCAGCGTTGAAGACAGGAGGACTGAAGCTTTCTTT. The full variable domain, completed using reference TRBV29-1 and TRBJ1-1, is SAVISQKPSRDICQRGTSLTIQCQVDSQVTMMFWYRQQPGQSLTLIATANQGSEATYESGFVIDKFPISRPNLTFSTLTVSNMSPEDSSIYLCSVEDRRTEAFFGQGTRLTVV.